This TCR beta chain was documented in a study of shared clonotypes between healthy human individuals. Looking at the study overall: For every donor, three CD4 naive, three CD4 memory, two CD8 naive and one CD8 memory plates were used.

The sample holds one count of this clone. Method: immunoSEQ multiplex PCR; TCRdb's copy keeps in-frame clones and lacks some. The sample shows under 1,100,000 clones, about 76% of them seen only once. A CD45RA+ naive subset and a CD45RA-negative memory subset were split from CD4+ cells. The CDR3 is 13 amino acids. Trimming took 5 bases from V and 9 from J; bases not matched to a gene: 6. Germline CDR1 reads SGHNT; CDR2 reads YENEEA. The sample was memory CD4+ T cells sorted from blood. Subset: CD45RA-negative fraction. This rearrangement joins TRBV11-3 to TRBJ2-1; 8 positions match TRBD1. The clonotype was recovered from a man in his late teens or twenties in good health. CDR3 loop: CASSGPGGGEQFF. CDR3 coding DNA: TGTGCCAGCAGCGGGCCAGGGGGCGGTGAGCAGTTCTTC.